The clone carrying this TCR beta chain was seen repeatedly, ten times or more. Its antigen is still unknown. The CDR3 extends over 22 amino acids. The V gene end was trimmed by 4 bases and the J gene end by 0 bases; junction bases not matched to a gene: 22. Germline assignment: CDR1 SGHAT and CDR2 FQNNGV. These data come from a study of regulatory T cells in long-lasting Graves disease. Study results and caveats: Persistent disease preferred TRBV28, TRBJ1-2 and TRBJ2-5. Blood alone, not thyroid tissue, was studied.

With iRepertoire HTBI primers and Arm-PCR of CDR3 regions, TCR beta libraries were built. TCRdb itself ran the multiplex PCR reads through MiXCR, one entry per CDR3 protein. Of 400,000 to 500,000 distinct CDR3 sequences in the sample, about 15% were seen once. Regarding time point: newly diagnosed GD, antithyroid drugs for less than 3 months. Following extraction of RNA from PBMCs, that RNA was used to make the TCR library. This sample was also put to use in a study of T cells in Graves' hyperthyroidism and ophthalmopathy.

The sample here was peripheral blood mononuclear cells (PBMCs), taken at new diagnosis, from a patient treated with antithyroid drugs. This receptor was identified in a woman aged 18 to 35 with Graves disease. The chain combines TRBV11-2 with TRBJ2-7; 12 bases are a match to TRBD2. In DNA, the CDR3 is TGTGCCAGCAGCTCACTGCTCAGGAGAAGACTAGCGGGAGCCCGGAGCTCCTACGAGCAGTACTTC. The encoded protein is CASSSLLRRRLAGARSSYEQYF.